This T cell receptor beta chain is drawn from a study of blood T cell repertoires in COVID-19. V lost 5 bases and J lost 3, with 13 bases in between. Looked up from germline, CDR1 is MNHEY and CDR2 is SVGEGT. CDR3 length: 14 residues. Sequencing used immunoSEQ multiplex PCR; TCRdb keeps in-frame clones, though not all of them. The data contain under 150,000 clones, around 85% of them singletons. The V and J genes are TRBV6-2 or TRBV6-3 and TRBJ1-1; D is possibly TRBD1 (6 bases). Specimen: peripheral blood. The TCR comes from an older woman with COVID-19, enrolled during active disease. As DNA, the CDR3 is TGTGCCAGCAGTAAACAGGGTCTGGACACTGAAGCTTTCTTT. Translated, it gives CASSKQGLDTEAFF.